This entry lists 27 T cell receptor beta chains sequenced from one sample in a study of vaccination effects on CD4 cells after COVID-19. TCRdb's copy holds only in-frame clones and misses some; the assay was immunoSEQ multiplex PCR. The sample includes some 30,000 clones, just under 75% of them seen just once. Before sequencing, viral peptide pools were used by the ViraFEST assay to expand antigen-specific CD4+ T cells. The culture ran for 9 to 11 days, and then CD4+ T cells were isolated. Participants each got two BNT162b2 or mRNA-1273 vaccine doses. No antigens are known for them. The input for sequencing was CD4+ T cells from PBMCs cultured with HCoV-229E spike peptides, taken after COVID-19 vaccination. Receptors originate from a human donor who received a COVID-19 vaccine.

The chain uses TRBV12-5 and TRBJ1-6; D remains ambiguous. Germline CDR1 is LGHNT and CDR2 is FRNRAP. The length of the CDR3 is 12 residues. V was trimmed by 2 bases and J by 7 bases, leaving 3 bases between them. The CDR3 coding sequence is TGTGCTAGTGGTTTGAAAAATTCACCCCTCCACTTT. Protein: CASGLKNSPLHF. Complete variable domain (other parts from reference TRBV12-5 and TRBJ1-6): DARVTQTPRHKVTEMGQEVTMRCQPILGHNTVFWYRQTMMQGLELLAYFRNRAPLDDSGMPKDRFSAEMPDATLATLKIQPSEPRDSAVYFCASGLKNSPLHFGNGTRLTVT.

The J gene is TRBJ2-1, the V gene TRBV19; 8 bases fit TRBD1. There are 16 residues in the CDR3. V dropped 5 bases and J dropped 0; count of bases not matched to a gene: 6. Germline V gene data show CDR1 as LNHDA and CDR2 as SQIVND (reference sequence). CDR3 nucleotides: TGTGCCAGTAGTCAAGGAACAGGGGGCTCCTACAATGAGCAGTTCTTC. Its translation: CASSQGTGGSYNEQFF.

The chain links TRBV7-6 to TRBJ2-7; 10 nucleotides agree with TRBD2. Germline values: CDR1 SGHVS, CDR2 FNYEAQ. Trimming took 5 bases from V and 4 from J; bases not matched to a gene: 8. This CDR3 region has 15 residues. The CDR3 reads CASSTESGRAYEQYF. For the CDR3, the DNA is TGTGCCAGCAGCACAGAGAGCGGGAGGGCTTACGAGCAGTACTTC.

This CDR3 is CASSSGTLYQETQYF. DNA for the CDR3: TGTGCCAGCAGCTCCGGGACATTGTACCAAGAGACCCAGTACTTC. V is TRBV14 and J is TRBJ2-5; TRBD1 is a possible D gene (6 bases). The V and J ends lost 5 bases and 0 bases respectively, with 13 bases between them. The CDR3 sequence is 15 residues long. Looked up from germline, CDR1 is SGHDN and CDR2 is FVKESK.

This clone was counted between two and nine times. CDR3 residues: CAISDEGSGGYTF. The CDR3 nucleotides are TGTGCCATCAGTGATGAGGGGTCAGGCGGCTACACCTTC. This rearrangement joins TRBV10-3 to TRBJ1-2, with D maybe TRBD1 (5 bases). CDR3 length: 13 amino acids. V was trimmed by 3 bases and J by 8 bases, leaving 13 bases between them. The V gene's germline CDR1 is ENHRY and CDR2 SYGVKD.

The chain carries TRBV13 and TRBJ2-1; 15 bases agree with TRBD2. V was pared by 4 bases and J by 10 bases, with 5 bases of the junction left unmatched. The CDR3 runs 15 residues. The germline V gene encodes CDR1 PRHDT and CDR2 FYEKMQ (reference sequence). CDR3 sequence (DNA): TGTGCCAGCAGCTGGCCGGGACTAGCGGGAGGCGAGCAGTTCTTC. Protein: CASSWPGLAGGEQFF. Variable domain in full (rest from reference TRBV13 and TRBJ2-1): AAGVIQSPRHLIKEKRETATLKCYPIPRHDTVYWYQQGPGQDPQFLISFYEKMQSDKGSIPDRFSAQQFSDYHSELNMSSLELGDSALYFCASSWPGLAGGEQFFGPGTRLTVL.

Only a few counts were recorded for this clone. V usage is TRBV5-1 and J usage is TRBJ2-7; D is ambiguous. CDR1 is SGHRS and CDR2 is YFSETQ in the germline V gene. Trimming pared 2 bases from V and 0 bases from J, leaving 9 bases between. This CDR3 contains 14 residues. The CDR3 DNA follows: TGCGCCAGCAGCTTAGAATCTACCTCCTACGAGCAGTACTTC. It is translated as CASSLESTSYEQYF.

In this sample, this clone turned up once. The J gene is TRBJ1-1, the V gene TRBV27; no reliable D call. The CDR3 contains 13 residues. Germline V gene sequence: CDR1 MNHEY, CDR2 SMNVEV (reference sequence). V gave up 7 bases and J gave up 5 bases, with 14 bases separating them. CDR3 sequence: CASKYTMSTEAFF. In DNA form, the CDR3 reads TGTGCCAGCAAGTATACCATGTCTACTGAAGCTTTCTTT.

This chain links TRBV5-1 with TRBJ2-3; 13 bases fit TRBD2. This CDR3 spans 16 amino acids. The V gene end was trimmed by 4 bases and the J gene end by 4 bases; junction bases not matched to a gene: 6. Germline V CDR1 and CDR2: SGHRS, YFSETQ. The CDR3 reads CASSRRTSGGPDTQYF. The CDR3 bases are TGCGCCAGCAGCCGACGGACTAGCGGGGGACCAGATACGCAGTATTTT.

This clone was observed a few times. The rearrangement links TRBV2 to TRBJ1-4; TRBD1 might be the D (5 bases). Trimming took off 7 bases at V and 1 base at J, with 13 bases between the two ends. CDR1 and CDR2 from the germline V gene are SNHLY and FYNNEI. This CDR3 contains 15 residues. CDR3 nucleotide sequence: TGTGCCAGCAATCGGGACTTCCTAACTAATGAAAAACTGTTTTTT. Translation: CASNRDFLTNEKLFF.

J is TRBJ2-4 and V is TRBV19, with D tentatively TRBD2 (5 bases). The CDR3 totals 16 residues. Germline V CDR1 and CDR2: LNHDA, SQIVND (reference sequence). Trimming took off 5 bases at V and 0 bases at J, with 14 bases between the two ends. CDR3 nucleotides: TGTGCCAGTAGTTCCCGGACTTCGATAGCCAAAAACATTCAGTACTTC. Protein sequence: CASSSRTSIAKNIQYF.

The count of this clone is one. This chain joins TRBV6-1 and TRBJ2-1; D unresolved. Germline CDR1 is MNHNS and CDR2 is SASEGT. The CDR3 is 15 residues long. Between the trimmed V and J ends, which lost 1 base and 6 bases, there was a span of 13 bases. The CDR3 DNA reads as TGTGCCAGCAGTGAAGAGGTCAGGACCCGCAATGAGCAGTTCTTC. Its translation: CASSEEVRTRNEQFF.

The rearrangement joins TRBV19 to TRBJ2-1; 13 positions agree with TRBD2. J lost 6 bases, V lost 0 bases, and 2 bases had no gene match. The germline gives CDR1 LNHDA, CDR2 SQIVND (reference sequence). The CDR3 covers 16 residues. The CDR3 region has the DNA TGTGCCAGTAGTATAGAGACTAGCGGGAGGTTCAATGAGCAGTTCTTC. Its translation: CASSIETSGRFNEQFF.

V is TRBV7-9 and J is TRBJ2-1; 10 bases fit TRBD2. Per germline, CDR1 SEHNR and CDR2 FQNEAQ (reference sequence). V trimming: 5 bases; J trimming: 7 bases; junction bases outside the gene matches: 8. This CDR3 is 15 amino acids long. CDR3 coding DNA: TGTGCCAGCAGCCCCGGACTAGCGGACCTTAATGAGCAGTTCTTC. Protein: CASSPGLADLNEQFF.

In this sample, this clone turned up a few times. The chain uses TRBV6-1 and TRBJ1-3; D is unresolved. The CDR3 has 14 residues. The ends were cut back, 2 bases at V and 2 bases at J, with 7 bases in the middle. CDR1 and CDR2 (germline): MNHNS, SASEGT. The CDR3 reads CASSESVPGNTIYF. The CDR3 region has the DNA TGTGCCAGCAGTGAATCTGTTCCTGGAAACACCATATATTTT.

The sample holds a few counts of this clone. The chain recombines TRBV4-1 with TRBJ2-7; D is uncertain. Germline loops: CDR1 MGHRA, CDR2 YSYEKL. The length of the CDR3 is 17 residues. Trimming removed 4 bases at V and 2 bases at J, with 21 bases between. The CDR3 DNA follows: TGCGCCAGCAGCCTCATCCAAATCACAATATACCCCTACGAGCAGTACTTC. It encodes CASSLIQITIYPYEQYF.

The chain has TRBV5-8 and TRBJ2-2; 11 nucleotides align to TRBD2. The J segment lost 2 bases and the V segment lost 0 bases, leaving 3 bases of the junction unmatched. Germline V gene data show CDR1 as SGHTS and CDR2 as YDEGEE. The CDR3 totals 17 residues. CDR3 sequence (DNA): TGTGCCAGCAGCTTGGTGGGGACTAGCGGTAACACCGGGGAGCTGTTTTTT. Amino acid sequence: CASSLVGTSGNTGELFF.

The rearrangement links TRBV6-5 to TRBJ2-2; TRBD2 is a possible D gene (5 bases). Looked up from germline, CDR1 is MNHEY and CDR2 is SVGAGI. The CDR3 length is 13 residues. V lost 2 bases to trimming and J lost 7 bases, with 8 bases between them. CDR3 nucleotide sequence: TGTGCCAGCAGTTACGTCGGGATCGGGGAGCTGTTTTTT. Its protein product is CASSYVGIGELFF.

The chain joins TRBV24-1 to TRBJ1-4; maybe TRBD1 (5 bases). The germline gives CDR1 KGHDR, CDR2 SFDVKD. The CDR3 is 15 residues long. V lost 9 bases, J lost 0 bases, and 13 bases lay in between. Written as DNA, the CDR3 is TGTGCCACCCCCAGGGAGATTGCAACTAATGAAAAACTGTTTTTT. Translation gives CATPREIATNEKLFF.

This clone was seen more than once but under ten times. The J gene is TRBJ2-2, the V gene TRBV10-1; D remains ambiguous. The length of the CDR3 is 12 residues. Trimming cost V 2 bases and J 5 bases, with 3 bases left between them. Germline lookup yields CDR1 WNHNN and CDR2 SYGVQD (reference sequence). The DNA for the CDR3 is TGCGCCAGCAGTGAGGTGACCGGGGAGCTGTTTTTT. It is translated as CASSEVTGELFF.

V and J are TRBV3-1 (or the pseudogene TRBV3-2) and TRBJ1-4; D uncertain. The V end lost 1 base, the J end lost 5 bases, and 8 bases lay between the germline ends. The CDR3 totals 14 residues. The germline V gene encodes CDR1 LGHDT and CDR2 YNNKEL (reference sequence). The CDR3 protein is CASSQAGWNEKLFF. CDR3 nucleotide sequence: TGTGCCAGCAGCCAAGCAGGTTGGAATGAAAAACTGTTTTTT.

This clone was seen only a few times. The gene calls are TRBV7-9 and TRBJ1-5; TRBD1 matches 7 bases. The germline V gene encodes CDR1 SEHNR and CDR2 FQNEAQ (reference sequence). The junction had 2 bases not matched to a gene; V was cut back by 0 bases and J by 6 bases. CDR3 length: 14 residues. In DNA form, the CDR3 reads TGTGCCAGCAGCTTAGCAGGGGGCATTCAGCCCCAGCATTTT. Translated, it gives CASSLAGGIQPQHF.

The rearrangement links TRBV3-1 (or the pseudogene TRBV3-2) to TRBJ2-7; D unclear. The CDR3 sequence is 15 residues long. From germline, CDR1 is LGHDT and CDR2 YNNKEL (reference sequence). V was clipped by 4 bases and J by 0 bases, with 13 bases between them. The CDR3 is CASSRDRLRSYEQYF. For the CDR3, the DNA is TGTGCCAGCAGCCGAGACCGCTTGCGCTCCTACGAGCAGTACTTC.

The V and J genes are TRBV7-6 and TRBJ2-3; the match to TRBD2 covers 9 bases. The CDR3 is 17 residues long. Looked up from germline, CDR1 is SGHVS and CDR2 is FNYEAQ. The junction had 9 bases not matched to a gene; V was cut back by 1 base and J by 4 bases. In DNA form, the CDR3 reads TGTGCCAGCAGCTTAGGCCTCGCGGGGGGGCGCGCAGATACGCAGTATTTT. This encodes CASSLGLAGGRADTQYF.

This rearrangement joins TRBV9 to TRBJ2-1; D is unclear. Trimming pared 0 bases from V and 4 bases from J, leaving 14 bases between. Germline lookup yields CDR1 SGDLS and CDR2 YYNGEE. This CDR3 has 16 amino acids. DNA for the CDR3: TGTGCCAGCAGCGTAGGACCCGCTAAGATTTACAATGAGCAGTTCTTC. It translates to CASSVGPAKIYNEQFF. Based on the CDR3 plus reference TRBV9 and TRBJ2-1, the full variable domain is DSGVTQTPKHLITATGQRVTLRCSPRSGDLSVYWYQQSLDQGLQFLIQYYNGEERAKGNILERFSAQQFPDLHSELNLSSLELGDSALYFCASSVGPAKIYNEQFFGPGTRLTVL.

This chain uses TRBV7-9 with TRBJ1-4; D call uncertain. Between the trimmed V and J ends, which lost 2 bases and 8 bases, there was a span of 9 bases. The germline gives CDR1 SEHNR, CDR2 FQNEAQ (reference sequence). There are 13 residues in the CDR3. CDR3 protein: CASSLLGEEKLFF. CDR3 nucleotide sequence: TGTGCCAGCAGCTTACTGGGCGAGGAAAAACTGTTTTTT.

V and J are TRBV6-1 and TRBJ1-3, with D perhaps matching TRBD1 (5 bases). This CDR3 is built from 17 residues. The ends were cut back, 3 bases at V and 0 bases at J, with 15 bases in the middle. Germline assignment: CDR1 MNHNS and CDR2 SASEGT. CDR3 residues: CASSDPLFGTSGNTIYF. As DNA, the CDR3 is TGTGCCAGCAGTGACCCCCTTTTCGGGACCTCTGGAAACACCATATATTTT.